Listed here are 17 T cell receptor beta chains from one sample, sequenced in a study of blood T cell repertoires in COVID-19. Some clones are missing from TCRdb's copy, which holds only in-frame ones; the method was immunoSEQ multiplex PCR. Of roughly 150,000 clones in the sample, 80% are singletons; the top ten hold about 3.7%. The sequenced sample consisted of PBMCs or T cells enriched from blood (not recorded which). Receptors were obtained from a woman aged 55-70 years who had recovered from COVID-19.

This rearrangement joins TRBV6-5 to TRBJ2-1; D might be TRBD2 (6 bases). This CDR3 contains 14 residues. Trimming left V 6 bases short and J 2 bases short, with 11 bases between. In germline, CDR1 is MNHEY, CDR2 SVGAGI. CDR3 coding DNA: TGTGCCAGCAGAGGGACTTCCCCCTACAATGAGCAGTTCTTC. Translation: CASRGTSPYNEQFF.

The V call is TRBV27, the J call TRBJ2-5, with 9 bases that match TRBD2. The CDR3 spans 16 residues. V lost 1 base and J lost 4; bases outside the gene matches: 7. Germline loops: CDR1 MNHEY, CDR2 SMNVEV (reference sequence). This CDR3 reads CASSLFAGGPLETQYF. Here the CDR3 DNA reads TGTGCCAGCAGTTTATTTGCGGGGGGGCCTCTAGAGACCCAGTACTTC.

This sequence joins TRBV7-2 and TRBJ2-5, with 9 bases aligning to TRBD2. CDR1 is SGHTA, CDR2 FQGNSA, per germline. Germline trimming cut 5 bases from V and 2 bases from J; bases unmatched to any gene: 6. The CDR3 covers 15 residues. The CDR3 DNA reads TGTGCCAGCAGCCTCTCTAGCGGGGTACAAGAGACCCAGTACTTC. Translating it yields CASSLSSGVQETQYF. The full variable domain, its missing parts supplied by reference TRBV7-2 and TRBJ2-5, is GAGVSQSPSNKVTEKGKDVELRCDPISGHTALYWYRQSLGQGLEFLIYFQGNSAPDKSGLPSDRFSAERTGGSVSTLTIQRTQQEDSAVYLCASSLSSGVQETQYFGPGTRLLVL.

The CDR3 sequence: CAWSVGAGGHEQYF. The DNA of the CDR3 is TGTGCCTGGAGTGTAGGCGCGGGGGGGCACGAGCAGTACTTC. V is TRBV30 and J is TRBJ2-7; 9 bases are a match to TRBD2. The CDR3 consists of 14 residues. Trimming removed 0 bases from V and 5 bases from J; junction bases left unmatched: 5. The germline CDR1 and CDR2 sequences are GTSNPN and SVGIG (reference sequence).

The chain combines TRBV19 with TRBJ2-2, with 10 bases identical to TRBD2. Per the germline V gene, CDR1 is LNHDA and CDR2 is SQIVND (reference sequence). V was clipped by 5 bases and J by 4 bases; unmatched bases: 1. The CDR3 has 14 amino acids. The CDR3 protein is CASSGLAVTGELFF. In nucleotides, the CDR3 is TGTGCCAGTAGTGGACTAGCGGTCACCGGGGAGCTGTTTTTT.

The CDR3 bases are TGCGCCAGCAGCGCCGGGACAGCCACCGGGGAGCTGTTTTTT. Translating gives CASSAGTATGELFF. The chain has TRBV5-1 and TRBJ2-2; 7 bases are shared with TRBD1. V was clipped by 4 bases and J by 4 bases; unmatched bases: 4. Germline V lookup: CDR1 SGHRS, CDR2 YFSETQ. The CDR3 covers 14 residues.

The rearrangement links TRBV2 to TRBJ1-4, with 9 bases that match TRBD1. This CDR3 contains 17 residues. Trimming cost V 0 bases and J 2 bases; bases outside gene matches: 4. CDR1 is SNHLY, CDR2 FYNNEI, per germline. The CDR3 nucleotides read TGTGCCAGCAGTGAAGCTGGGACAGGGAGCACTAATGAAAAACTGTTTTTT. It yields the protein CASSEAGTGSTNEKLFF. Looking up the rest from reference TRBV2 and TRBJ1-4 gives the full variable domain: EPEVTQTPSHQVTQMGQEVILRCVPISNHLYFYWYRQILGQKVEFLVSFYNNEISEKSEIFDDQFSVERPDGSNFTLKIRSTKLEDSAMYFCASSEAGTGSTNEKLFFGSGTQLSVL.

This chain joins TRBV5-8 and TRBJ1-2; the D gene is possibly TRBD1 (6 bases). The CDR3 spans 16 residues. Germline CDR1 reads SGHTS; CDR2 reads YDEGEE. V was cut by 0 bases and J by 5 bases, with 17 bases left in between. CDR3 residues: CASSLVDSPLLYGYTF. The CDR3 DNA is TGTGCCAGCAGCTTGGTGGACAGCCCCCTCCTTTATGGCTACACCTTC.

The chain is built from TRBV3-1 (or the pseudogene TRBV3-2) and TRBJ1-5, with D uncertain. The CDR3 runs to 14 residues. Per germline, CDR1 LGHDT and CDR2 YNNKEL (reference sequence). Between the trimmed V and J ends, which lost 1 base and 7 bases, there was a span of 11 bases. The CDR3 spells CASSQALSGQPQHF. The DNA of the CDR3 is TGTGCCAGCAGCCAAGCATTGAGCGGGCAGCCCCAGCATTTT.

The CDR3 nucleotides are TGTGCCAGTATGGGGGACAGATCCTACGAGCAGTACTTC. Amino acid sequence: CASMGDRSYEQYF. This chain connects TRBV19 to TRBJ2-7, with TRBD1 matching 7 bases. The CDR3 has 13 amino acids. From germline, CDR1 is LNHDA and CDR2 SQIVND (reference sequence). V dropped 7 bases and J dropped 1; count of bases not matched to a gene: 4.

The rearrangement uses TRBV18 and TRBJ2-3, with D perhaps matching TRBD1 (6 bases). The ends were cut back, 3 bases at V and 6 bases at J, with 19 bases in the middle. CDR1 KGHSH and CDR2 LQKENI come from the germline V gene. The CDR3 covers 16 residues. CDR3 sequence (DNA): TGTGCCAGCTCACCGACCGGACAGAGAGGCTGGGATACGCAGTATTTT. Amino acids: CASSPTGQRGWDTQYF. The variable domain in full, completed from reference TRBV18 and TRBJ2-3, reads NAGVMQNPRHLVRRRGQEARLRCSPMKGHSHVYWYRQLPEEGLKFMVYLQKENIIDESGMPKERFSAEFPKEGPSILRIQQVVRGDSAAYFCASSPTGQRGWDTQYFGPGTRLTVL.

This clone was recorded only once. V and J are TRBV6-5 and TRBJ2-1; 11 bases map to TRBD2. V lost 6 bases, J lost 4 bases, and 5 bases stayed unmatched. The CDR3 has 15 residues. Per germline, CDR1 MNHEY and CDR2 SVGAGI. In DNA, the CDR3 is TGTGCCAGCAGACGAGGACTAGCGGGTTACAATGAGCAGTTCTTC. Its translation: CASRRGLAGYNEQFF.

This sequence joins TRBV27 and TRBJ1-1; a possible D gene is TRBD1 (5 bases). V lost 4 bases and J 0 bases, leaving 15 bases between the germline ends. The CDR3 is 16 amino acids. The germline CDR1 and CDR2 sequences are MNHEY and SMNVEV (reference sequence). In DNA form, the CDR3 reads TGTGCCAGCAGTTCTGGGGCTTATTTAATGAACACTGAAGCTTTCTTT. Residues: CASSSGAYLMNTEAFF.

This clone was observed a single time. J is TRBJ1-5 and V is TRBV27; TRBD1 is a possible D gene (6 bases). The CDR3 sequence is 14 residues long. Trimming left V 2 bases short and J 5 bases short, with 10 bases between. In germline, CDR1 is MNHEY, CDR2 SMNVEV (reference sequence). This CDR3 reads CASSLISGDQPQHF. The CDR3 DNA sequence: TGTGCCAGCAGTTTAATCTCAGGGGATCAGCCCCAGCATTTT.

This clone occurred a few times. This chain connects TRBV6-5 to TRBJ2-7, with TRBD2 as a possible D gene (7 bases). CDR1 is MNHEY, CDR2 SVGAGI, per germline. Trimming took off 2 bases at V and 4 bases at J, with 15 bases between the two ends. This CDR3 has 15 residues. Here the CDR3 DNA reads TGTGCCAGCAGTTACAACCGAGGGGGGGGGTACGAGCAGTACTTC. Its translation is CASSYNRGGGYEQYF.

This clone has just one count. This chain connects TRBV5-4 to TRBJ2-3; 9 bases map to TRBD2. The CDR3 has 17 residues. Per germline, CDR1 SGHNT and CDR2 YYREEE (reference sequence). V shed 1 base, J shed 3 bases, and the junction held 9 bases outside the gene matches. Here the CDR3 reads CASSLFWSGGRTDTQYF. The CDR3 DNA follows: TGTGCCAGCAGCTTGTTTTGGAGCGGGGGGAGGACAGATACGCAGTATTTT.

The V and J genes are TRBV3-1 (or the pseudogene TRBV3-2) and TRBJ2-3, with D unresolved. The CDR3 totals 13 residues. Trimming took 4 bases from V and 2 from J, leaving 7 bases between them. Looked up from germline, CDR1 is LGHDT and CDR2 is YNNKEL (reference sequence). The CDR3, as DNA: TGTGCCAGCAGCCGTGTCAACACAGATACGCAGTATTTT. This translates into CASSRVNTDTQYF.